Reported below is one TCR beta chain. The data were taken from a study of blood T cell repertoires in COVID-19. Study-level background: Some COVID-19 samples were acute and others convalescent; all came from the United States, Italy and Spain. Sample material is recorded as cDNA or gDNA derived from T cells, B-cell-depleted T cells, or PBMCs.

Libraries were prepared by immunoSEQ multiplex PCR; TCRdb keeps only in-frame clonotypes and omits some of them. The data hold around 370,000 clones, with around 90% observed a single time. The sample taken for sequencing was peripheral blood. This TCR came from a man aged 18 to 29 with active or convalescent COVID-19.

CDR3 coding DNA: TGTGCCACCAGTGAATTCCCGCCCCCGGGGACTGAAGCTTTCTTT. Amino acids: CATSEFPPPGTEAFF. V is TRBV24-1 and J is TRBJ1-1; no definite D call. This CDR3 region has 15 residues. The V and J ends lost 4 bases and 5 bases respectively, with 16 bases between them. Germline V gene sequence: CDR1 KGHDR, CDR2 SFDVKD.